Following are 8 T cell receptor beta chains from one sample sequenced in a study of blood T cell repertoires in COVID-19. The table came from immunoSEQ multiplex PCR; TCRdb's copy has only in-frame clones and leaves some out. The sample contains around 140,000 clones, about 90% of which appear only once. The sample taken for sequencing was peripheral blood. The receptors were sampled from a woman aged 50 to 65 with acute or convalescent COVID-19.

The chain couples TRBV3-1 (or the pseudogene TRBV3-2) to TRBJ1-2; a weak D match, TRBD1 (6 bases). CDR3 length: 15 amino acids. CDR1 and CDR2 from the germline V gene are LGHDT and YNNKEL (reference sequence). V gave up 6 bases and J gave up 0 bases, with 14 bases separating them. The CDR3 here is CASSPTGWANYGYTF. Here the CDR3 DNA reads TGTGCCAGCAGTCCAACAGGGTGGGCTAACTATGGCTACACCTTC.

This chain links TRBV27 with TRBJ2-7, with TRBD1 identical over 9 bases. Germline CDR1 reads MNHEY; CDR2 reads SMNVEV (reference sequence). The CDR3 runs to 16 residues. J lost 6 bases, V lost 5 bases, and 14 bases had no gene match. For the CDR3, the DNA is TGTGCCAGCAGTAACCTGCCGGGACAGGGACGAAGCGAGCAGTACTTC. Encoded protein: CASSNLPGQGRSEQYF.

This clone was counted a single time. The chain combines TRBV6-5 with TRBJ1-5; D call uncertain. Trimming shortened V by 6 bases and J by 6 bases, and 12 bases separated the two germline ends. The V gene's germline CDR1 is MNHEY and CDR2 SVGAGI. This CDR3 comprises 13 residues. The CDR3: CASSTRVAQPQHF. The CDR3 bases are TGTGCCAGCAGCACGAGGGTGGCTCAGCCCCAGCATTTT.

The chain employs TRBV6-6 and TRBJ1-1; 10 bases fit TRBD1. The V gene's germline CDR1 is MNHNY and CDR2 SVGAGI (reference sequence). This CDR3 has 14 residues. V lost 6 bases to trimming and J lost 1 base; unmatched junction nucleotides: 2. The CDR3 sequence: CASRRQGANTEAFF. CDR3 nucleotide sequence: TGTGCCAGCAGACGACAGGGGGCGAACACTGAAGCTTTCTTT.

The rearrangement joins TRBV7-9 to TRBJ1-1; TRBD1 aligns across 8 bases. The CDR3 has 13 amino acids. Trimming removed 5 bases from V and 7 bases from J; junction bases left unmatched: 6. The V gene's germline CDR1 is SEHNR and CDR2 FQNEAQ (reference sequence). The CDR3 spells CASSPGGLGEAFF. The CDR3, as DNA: TGTGCCAGCAGCCCAGGGGGCCTTGGTGAAGCTTTCTTT.

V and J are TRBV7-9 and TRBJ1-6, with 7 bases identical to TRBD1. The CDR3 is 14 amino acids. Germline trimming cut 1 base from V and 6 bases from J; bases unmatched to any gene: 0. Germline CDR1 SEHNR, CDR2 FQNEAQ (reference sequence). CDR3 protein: CASSLGDSNSPLHF. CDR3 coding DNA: TGTGCCAGCAGCTTAGGGGACAGTAATTCACCCCTCCACTTT.

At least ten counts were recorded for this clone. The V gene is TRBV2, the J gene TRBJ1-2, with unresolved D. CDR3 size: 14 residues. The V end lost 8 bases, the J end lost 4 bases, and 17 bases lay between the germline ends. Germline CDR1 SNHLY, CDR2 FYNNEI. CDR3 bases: TGTGCCAGCCTGACGGGATCGGCTATCTATGGCTACACCTTC. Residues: CASLTGSAIYGYTF.

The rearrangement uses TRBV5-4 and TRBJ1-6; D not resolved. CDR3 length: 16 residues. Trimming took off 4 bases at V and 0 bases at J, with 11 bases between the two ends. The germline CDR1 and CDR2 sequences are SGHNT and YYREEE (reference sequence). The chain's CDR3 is CASSPTGSSYNSPLHF. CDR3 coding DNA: TGTGCCAGCAGCCCGACGGGGTCCTCCTATAATTCACCCCTCCACTTT.